This entry lists 7 T cell receptor beta chains sequenced from one sample in a study of cytomegalovirus exposure and HLA in healthy donors. The PCR made use of 60 Vbeta and 13 Jbeta primers. Clones were read by immunoSEQ multiplex PCR, and TCRdb kept only the in-frame ones, dropping some. The table has about 140,000 clones, around three quarters seen once. Sequenced: PBMCs. Receptors originate from a man aged 35 to 55 in good health and CMV-seropositive.

The chain uses TRBV27 and TRBJ2-5; 10 positions match TRBD2. J gave up 0 bases and V 4 bases, and 8 bases lay outside the gene matches. Germline V gives CDR1 MNHEY, CDR2 SMNVEV (reference sequence). The CDR3 totals 17 residues. CDR3 in amino acids: CASSSRTSGMYQETQYF. The CDR3 nucleotides read TGTGCCAGCAGTTCTCGGACTAGCGGAATGTACCAAGAGACCCAGTACTTC.

The J gene is TRBJ1-3, the V gene TRBV4-2, with D uncertain. The V end was cut by 0 bases, the J end by 0 bases, with 12 bases between. The CDR3 has 17 residues. CDR1 and CDR2 (germline): LGHNA, YNFKEQ. For the CDR3, the DNA is TGTGCCAGCAGCCAAGATGGGAGCACGAGCTCTGGAAACACCATATATTTT. Translated, it gives CASSQDGSTSSGNTIYF.

The rearrangement joins TRBV6-6 to TRBJ2-3; 9 bases are a match to TRBD1. J gave up 5 bases and V 5 bases, and 8 bases lay outside the gene matches. Germline lookup yields CDR1 MNHNY and CDR2 SVGAGI (reference sequence). There are 15 residues in the CDR3. This chain's CDR3 is CASSPPGQGGDTQYF. The CDR3 DNA reads TGTGCCAGCAGTCCCCCGGGACAGGGAGGAGATACGCAGTATTTT.

The chain recombines TRBV5-1 with TRBJ1-4; 7 bases match TRBD1. The germline V gene encodes CDR1 SGHRS and CDR2 YFSETQ. Trimming removed 0 bases from V and 6 bases from J; junction bases left unmatched: 2. This CDR3 contains 14 residues. Here the CDR3 DNA reads TGCGCCAGCAGCTTGGGACAGGGTGATGAAAAACTGTTTTTT. Encoded protein: CASSLGQGDEKLFF.

The chain employs TRBV4-1 and TRBJ2-7; TRBD1 aligns across 10 bases. The germline V gene has CDR1 MGHRA and CDR2 YSYEKL. V trimming: 2 bases; J trimming: 2 bases; junction bases outside the gene matches: 3. The CDR3 is made up of 15 amino acids. CDR3 in DNA: TGCGCCAGCAGCCAATCAGGGACAGGGGCCTACGAGCAGTACTTC. It codes for CASSQSGTGAYEQYF.

The J gene is TRBJ1-4, the V gene TRBV7-9; 7 nucleotides align to TRBD1. This CDR3 spans 14 amino acids. The germline V gene encodes CDR1 SEHNR and CDR2 FQNEAQ (reference sequence). With V trimmed by 5 bases and J by 7 bases, 7 bases remained unmatched. CDR3 region: CASSDRDMREKLFF. CDR3 nucleotide sequence: TGTGCCAGCAGCGACAGGGATATGCGTGAAAAACTGTTTTTT.

CDR3 in DNA: TGTGCCAGCAGCTTAGTCCTAGCGGGAGGAGTTACAGAGCAGTACTTC. This codes for CASSLVLAGGVTEQYF. This sequence joins TRBV7-9 and TRBJ2-7; TRBD2 matches at 11 bases. CDR3 length: 16 amino acids. Germline V lookup: CDR1 SEHNR, CDR2 FQNEAQ (reference sequence). V shed 1 base, J shed 7 bases, and the junction held 9 bases outside the gene matches.